The TCR beta chain described here comes from a study of control samples from healthy donors and cancer patients. The table came from immunoSEQ multiplex PCR; TCRdb's copy has only in-frame clones and leaves some out. The sample lists about 89,000 clones; about 89% were seen once. The CDR3 is 13 amino acids. Germline lookup yields CDR1 LGHDT and CDR2 YNNKEL (reference sequence). V was shortened by 4 bases and J by 8 bases, with 14 bases between the two germline ends. This chain connects TRBV3-1 (or the pseudogene TRBV3-2) to TRBJ1-2, with a tentative D call TRBD1 (6 bases). The TCR sequence derives from a man between 25 and 39 years old in good health. Source material: blood. CDR3 sequence reads: CASSPLDSRGYTF. DNA for the CDR3: TGTGCCAGCAGCCCTTTGGACAGTCGAGGCTACACCTTC.